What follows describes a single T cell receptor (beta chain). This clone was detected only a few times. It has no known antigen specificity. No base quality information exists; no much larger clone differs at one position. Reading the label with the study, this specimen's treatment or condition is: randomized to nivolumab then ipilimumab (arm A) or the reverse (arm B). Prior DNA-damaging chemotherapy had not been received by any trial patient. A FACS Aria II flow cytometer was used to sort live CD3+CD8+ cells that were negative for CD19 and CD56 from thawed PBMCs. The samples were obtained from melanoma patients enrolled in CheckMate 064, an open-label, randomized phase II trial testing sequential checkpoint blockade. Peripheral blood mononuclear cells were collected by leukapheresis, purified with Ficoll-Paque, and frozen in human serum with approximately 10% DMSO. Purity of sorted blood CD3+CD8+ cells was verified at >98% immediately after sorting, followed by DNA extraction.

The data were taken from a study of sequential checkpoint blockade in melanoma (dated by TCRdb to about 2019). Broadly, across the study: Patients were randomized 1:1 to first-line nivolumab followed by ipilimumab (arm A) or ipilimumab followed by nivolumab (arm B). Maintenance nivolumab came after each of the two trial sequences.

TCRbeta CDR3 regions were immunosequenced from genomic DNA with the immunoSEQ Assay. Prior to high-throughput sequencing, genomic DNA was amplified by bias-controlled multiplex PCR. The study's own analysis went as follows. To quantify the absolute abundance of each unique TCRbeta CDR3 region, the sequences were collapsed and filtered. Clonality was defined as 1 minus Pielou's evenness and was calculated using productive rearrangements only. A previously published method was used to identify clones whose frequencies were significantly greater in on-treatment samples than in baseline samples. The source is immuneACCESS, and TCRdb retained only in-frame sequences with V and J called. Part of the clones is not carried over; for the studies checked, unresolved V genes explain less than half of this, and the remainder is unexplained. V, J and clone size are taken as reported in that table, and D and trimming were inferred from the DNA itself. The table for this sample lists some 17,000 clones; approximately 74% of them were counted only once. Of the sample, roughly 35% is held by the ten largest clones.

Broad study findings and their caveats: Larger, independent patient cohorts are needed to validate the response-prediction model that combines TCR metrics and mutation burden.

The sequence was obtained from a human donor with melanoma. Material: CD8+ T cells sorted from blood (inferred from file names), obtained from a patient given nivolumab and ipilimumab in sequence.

The CDR3: CASSVGTGDNSEQFF. The nucleotide sequence is given as TGTGCCAGCAGTGTAGGGACAGGGGATAACAGTGAGCAGTTCTTC. Rearrangement joined TRBV6-4 to TRBJ2-1, and TRBD1 matches 10 of the central bases. CDR1 and CDR2 were assigned from the germline V gene as MRHNA and SNTAGT. V is cut back by 4 bases and J by 9 bases, with 9 bases in the junction unmatched. The CDR3 sequence holds 15 residues, the cysteine and phenylalanine included. The kept DNA is CDR3 alone, 45 bases in frame from the first base.